This passage covers 8 T cell receptor beta chains from one sample sequenced in a study of PD-L1 blockade in urothelial cancer. TCRdb's copy holds only in-frame clones and misses some; the assay was immunoSEQ multiplex PCR. The sample holds 35,000 to 45,000 clones; more than 65% are singletons and the top ten take approximately 3.6%. The source material was PBMCs, sampled around atezolizumab (anti-PD-L1) treatment. These receptors all come from a man aged 70-80 years with urothelial cancer.

This chain uses TRBV5-1 with TRBJ2-2, with 8 bases that match TRBD2. Trimming took 7 bases from V and 4 from J; bases not matched to a gene: 12. From germline, CDR1 is SGHRS and CDR2 YFSETQ. The CDR3 runs 16 residues. This CDR3 reads CASHPIAGSRTGELFF. The CDR3 DNA is TGCGCCAGCCATCCTATAGCGGGAAGCCGCACCGGGGAGCTGTTTTTT.

This clone was seen only once. The chain joins TRBV11-2 to TRBJ2-7; 7 bases align to TRBD1. Germline loops: CDR1 SGHAT, CDR2 FQNNGV. After removal of 1 base from V and 9 bases from J, the junction contained 12 bases not matched to a gene. The CDR3 runs 15 residues. CDR3 sequence reads: CASSLGQGSAVGQYF. The CDR3 DNA is TGTGCCAGCAGCTTAGGACAGGGCTCTGCAGTCGGGCAGTACTTC.

This chain connects TRBV7-8 to TRBJ2-5, with a weak D call TRBD1 (6 bases). Trimming took off 4 bases at V and 5 bases at J, with 17 bases between the two ends. Germline V CDR1 and CDR2: SGHVS, FQNEAQ. CDR3 length: 15 residues. The CDR3 DNA is TGTGCCAGCAGCTCCCAGGACAGCTTTATGGAGACCCAGTACTTC. This translates into CASSSQDSFMETQYF. Based on the CDR3 plus reference TRBV7-8 and TRBJ2-5, the full variable domain is GAGVSQSPRYKVAKRGQDVALRCDPISGHVSLFWYQQALGQGPEFLTYFQNEAQLDKSGLPSDRFFAERPEGSVSTLKIQRTQQEDSAVYLCASSSQDSFMETQYFGPGTRLLVL.

CDR3 sequence reads: CASSLLARSYVGELFF. The CDR3 DNA reads TGCGCCAGCAGCTTGCTTGCTAGGTCATACGTCGGGGAGCTGTTTTTT. The V and J genes are TRBV5-1 and TRBJ2-2; D is ambiguous. Trimming stripped 1 base from V and 7 bases from J, with 17 bases between. In germline, CDR1 is SGHRS, CDR2 YFSETQ. This CDR3 spans 16 amino acids.

This rearrangement joins TRBV7-2 to TRBJ2-2; perhaps TRBD2 as D (7 bases). The CDR3 spans 15 residues. V was shortened by 2 bases and J by 6 bases, with 13 bases between the two germline ends. CDR1 is SGHTA and CDR2 is FQGNSA in the germline V gene. CDR3 amino acids: CASSLSGRGAGELFF. In DNA form, the CDR3 reads TGTGCCAGCAGCTTAAGTGGGAGGGGGGCCGGGGAGCTGTTTTTT.

J is TRBJ1-6 and V is TRBV6-6; 7 bases fit TRBD1. Trimming cost V 6 bases and J 7 bases; bases outside gene matches: 6. The germline CDR1 and CDR2 sequences are MNHNY and SVGAGI (reference sequence). This CDR3 has 14 amino acids. Here the CDR3 reads CASSPVRGNSPLHF. In DNA form, the CDR3 reads TGTGCCAGCAGCCCGGTCAGGGGGAATTCACCCCTCCACTTT.

The V gene is TRBV4-2, the J gene TRBJ2-2; D ambiguous. Germline CDR1 is LGHNA and CDR2 is YNFKEQ. V lost 4 bases, J lost 2 bases, and 8 bases lay in between. This CDR3 is 14 amino acids long. CDR3 sequence: CASSRGRNTGELFF. The CDR3, as DNA: TGTGCCAGCAGCCGTGGGCGAAACACCGGGGAGCTGTTTTTT.

The chain joins TRBV5-4 to TRBJ1-1; 8 bases align to TRBD1. Trimming removed 4 bases from V and 12 bases from J; junction bases left unmatched: 11. CDR1 is SGHNT, CDR2 YYREEE, per germline (reference sequence). The CDR3 is made up of 13 amino acids. The CDR3 coding sequence is TGTGCCAGCAGCCCGGGACAGGTCGCCCCTACTTTCTTT. It encodes CASSPGQVAPTFF.